This paragraph reports one T cell receptor (beta chain). As yet, its antigen is unknown. The CDR3 extends over 15 amino acids. V lost 5 bases, J lost 6 bases, and 5 bases stayed unmatched. Germline V gene lookup returns CDR1 MGHRA and CDR2 YSYEKL. The record originates from a study of cytomegalovirus exposure and HLA in healthy donors. Points from the study as a whole: Cytomegalovirus-associated TCR beta chains were listed, numbering 150 to 200.

Using immunoSEQ multiplex PCR, the repertoire was profiled, and TCRdb retains in-frame clones only, with some absent. This sample carries roughly 75,000 clones, roughly 94% of them seen once, and the ten largest clones take roughly 1.4%. V and J are TRBV4-1 and TRBJ2-7; 15 positions agree with TRBD2. This TCR came from a man younger than 30 in good health and CMV-seropositive. Sequencing used PBMCs. The DNA of the CDR3 is TGCGCCAGCAGCTTTGGACTAGCGGGGGGGCTCGAGCAGTACTTC. It codes for CASSFGLAGGLEQYF.